These 32 T cell receptor beta chains were sequenced from one sample in a study of shared T cell receptors in the human thymus. Using immunoSEQ multiplex PCR, the repertoire was profiled, and TCRdb retains in-frame clones only, with some absent. The sample contains roughly 500,000 clones, around 82% of which appear only once. The same specimen was also included in a second study, on human thymus T cells.

Sequences were obtained from thymocytes. The receptor set was obtained from a boy younger than two with a congenital heart defect.

The chain employs TRBV7-9 and TRBJ2-7; 7 bases fit TRBD1. The ends lost 2 bases at V and 3 bases at J; junction bases unmatched: 10. The CDR3 covers 16 residues. Looked up from germline, CDR1 is SEHNR and CDR2 is FQNEAQ (reference sequence). The CDR3, as DNA: TGTGCCAGCAGCTTAAGAGGCCGACAGGGCAACTACGAGCAGTACTTC. Encoded protein: CASSLRGRQGNYEQYF.

The chain joins TRBV4-1 to TRBJ2-3; TRBD2 agrees at 9 bases. The germline gives CDR1 MGHRA, CDR2 YSYEKL. V lost 0 bases and J lost 4; bases outside the gene matches: 8. The CDR3 spans 17 residues. DNA of the CDR3: TGCGCCAGCAGCCAAGAAGATATAGCGGGAGAGCCAGATACGCAGTATTTT. Protein sequence: CASSQEDIAGEPDTQYF.

This clone has only a few counts. The V gene is TRBV7-2, the J gene TRBJ2-7, with 14 bases matching TRBD2. The CDR3 spans 19 residues. V trimming: 1 base; J trimming: 1 base; junction bases outside the gene matches: 9. Germline V lookup: CDR1 SGHTA, CDR2 FQGNSA. Here the CDR3 DNA reads TGTGCCAGCAGCTTAGAGGGGACTAGCGGGAGAACAGGGTCCTACGAGCAGTACTTC. It is translated as CASSLEGTSGRTGSYEQYF.

V is TRBV29-1 and J is TRBJ2-7; 9 nucleotides line up with TRBD1. CDR1 is SQVTM and CDR2 is ANQGSEA in the germline V gene. V shed 7 bases and J 5 bases; nucleotides not matched to a gene: 6. The CDR3 contains 12 residues. CDR3 sequence: CSGGQGFDEQYF. The CDR3 region has the DNA TGCAGCGGGGGACAGGGTTTTGACGAGCAGTACTTC.

The CDR3 is CASSFAGGPTDTQYF. CDR3 sequence (DNA): TGTGCCAGCAGTTTTGCGGGAGGGCCCACAGATACGCAGTATTTT. The gene calls are TRBV27 and TRBJ2-3, with 9 bases lining up with TRBD2. This CDR3 comprises 15 residues. Germline-derived CDR1 and CDR2 are MNHEY and SMNVEV (reference sequence). Trimming took 3 bases from V and 2 from J; bases not matched to a gene: 3.

CDR3 sequence reads: CSVDPGLAGEEQFF. The CDR3 DNA reads TGCAGCGTTGACCCGGGACTAGCGGGCGAAGAGCAGTTCTTC. The chain recombines TRBV29-1 with TRBJ2-1; 12 nucleotides match TRBD2. Trimming at V came to 3 bases and at J to 10 bases, leaving 7 bases not matched to a gene. The CDR3 runs 14 residues. CDR1 SQVTM and CDR2 ANQGSEA come from the germline V gene.

In its sample, this clone was seen a few times. This rearrangement joins TRBV18 to TRBJ1-1, with a tentative D call TRBD1 (5 bases). Trimming removed 6 bases at V and 7 bases at J, with 12 bases between. The germline V gene has CDR1 KGHSH and CDR2 LQKENI. The CDR3 runs 12 residues. DNA for the CDR3: TGTGCCAGCTCTCTTGACAGCGTTGAAGCTTTCTTT. Translated: CASSLDSVEAFF. The full variable domain, with the rest looked up from reference TRBV18 and TRBJ1-1, is NAGVMQNPRHLVRRRGQEARLRCSPMKGHSHVYWYRQLPEEGLKFMVYLQKENIIDESGMPKERFSAEFPKEGPSILRIQQVVRGDSAAYFCASSLDSVEAFFGQGTRLTVV.

On this clone: Other DNA sequences in this specimen translate into the identical CDR3. The chain links TRBV6-6 to TRBJ1-2; TRBD1 might be the D (5 bases). The CDR3 is 14 residues long. V lost 6 bases, J lost 11 bases, and 22 bases lay in between. Germline lookup yields CDR1 MNHNY and CDR2 SVGAGI (reference sequence). CDR3: CASSQAGHVLGYTF. The CDR3 DNA reads TGTGCCAGCAGCCAAGCTGGACACGTGCTCGGTTACACCTTC.

A few counts support this clone. V usage is TRBV7-2 and J usage is TRBJ2-1, with 8 bases identical to TRBD2. Germline V lookup: CDR1 SGHTA, CDR2 FQGNSA. This CDR3 has 16 residues. Trimming at V came to 1 base and at J to 3 bases, leaving 5 bases not matched to a gene. The CDR3 here is CASSLGWLAGYNEQFF. The CDR3, as DNA: TGTGCCAGCAGCTTAGGGTGGCTAGCGGGCTACAATGAGCAGTTCTTC.

This clone came up a few times. The chain recombines TRBV4-3 with TRBJ2-1; TRBD2 aligns across 16 bases. There are 21 residues in the CDR3. Germline V gene lookup returns CDR1 LGHNA and CDR2 YSLEER. With V trimmed by 1 base and J by 2 bases, 11 bases remained unmatched. CDR3 nucleotides: TGCGCCAGCAGCCAAGTCGTGACGGGACTAGCGGGAGGGGAGGCCTACAATGAGCAGTTCTTC. This codes for CASSQVVTGLAGGEAYNEQFF.

The chain links TRBV5-1 to TRBJ2-7, with 10 bases matching TRBD2. The CDR3 covers 14 residues. Germline values: CDR1 SGHRS, CDR2 YFSETQ. V trimming: 0 bases; J trimming: 5 bases; junction bases outside the gene matches: 2. In DNA, the CDR3 is TGCGCCAGCAGCTTGGGGCTAGCGGGAGACGAGCAGTACTTC. Its translation is CASSLGLAGDEQYF.

The V and J genes are TRBV4-3 and TRBJ2-1; 8 positions agree with TRBD2. The germline gives CDR1 LGHNA, CDR2 YSLEER. This CDR3 has 16 residues. The V and J ends lost 0 bases and 4 bases, in that order; junction bases with no gene match: 5. In nucleotides, the CDR3 is TGCGCCAGCAGCCAAGATACCAGCGGGAGTTACAATGAGCAGTTCTTC. This sequence encodes CASSQDTSGSYNEQFF.

The chain combines TRBV4-3 with TRBJ1-5; D call uncertain. Germline CDR1 is LGHNA and CDR2 is YSLEER. V was clipped by 1 base and J by 11 bases, with 9 bases between them. The CDR3 extends over 12 amino acids. CDR3 bases: TGCGCCAGCAGCCAAGGGGCTTTCACCCAGCATTTT. Its protein product is CASSQGAFTQHF.

This clone was detected a few times. CDR3 loop: CASSWGTGSETQYF. CDR3 nucleotide sequence: TGTGCCAGCAGTTGGGGGACAGGGAGCGAGACCCAGTACTTC. The rearrangement links TRBV2 to TRBJ2-5, with TRBD1 matching over 9 bases. Germline V gives CDR1 SNHLY, CDR2 FYNNEI. Unmatched junction bases numbered 6, after V lost 5 bases and J lost 5 bases. This CDR3 contains 14 residues.

To note about this clone: Other DNA sequences in the sample encode the same CDR3. The rearrangement uses TRBV6-6 and TRBJ2-7; 8 nucleotides match TRBD1. The CDR3 contains 15 residues. V was clipped by 0 bases and J by 2 bases; unmatched bases: 3. Looked up from germline, CDR1 is MNHNY and CDR2 is SVGAGI (reference sequence). The DNA for the CDR3 is TGTGCCAGCAGTTACTCCGGGACAGGAACCTACGAGCAGTACTTC. It translates to CASSYSGTGTYEQYF.

This chain links TRBV12-5 with TRBJ1-1, with 11 nucleotides matching TRBD1. With 6 bases clipped from V and 4 bases from J, the junction kept 13 bases outside the gene matches. The CDR3 has 17 residues. Germline V CDR1 and CDR2: LGHNT, FRNRAP. The CDR3 loop reads CASGFHHGQGAPTEAFF. The CDR3 bases are TGTGCTAGTGGCTTCCACCACGGACAGGGGGCGCCCACTGAAGCTTTCTTT.

The V call is TRBV4-3, the J call TRBJ1-1; 7 nucleotides align to TRBD1. V lost 4 bases to trimming and J lost 2 bases; unmatched junction nucleotides: 7. This CDR3 contains 15 residues. The germline CDR1 and CDR2 sequences are LGHNA and YSLEER. The CDR3 spells CASSPRDSLNTEAFF. DNA of the CDR3: TGCGCCAGCAGCCCCCGGGACAGCCTTAACACTGAAGCTTTCTTT.

This chain joins TRBV20-1 and TRBJ1-2; TRBD1 aligns across 8 bases. V gave up 5 bases and J gave up 10 bases; unmatched junction bases: 6. Germline CDR1 reads DFQATT; CDR2 reads SNEGSKA (reference sequence). The CDR3 is 11 amino acids. CDR3 residues: CSASRTGSYTF. CDR3 sequence (DNA): TGCAGTGCTTCCCGGACAGGGTCCTACACCTTC.

The genes are TRBV6-1 and TRBJ2-7, with 10 bases aligning to TRBD1. Germline-derived CDR1 and CDR2 are MNHNS and SASEGT. The trim removed 3 bases at V and 3 bases at J, leaving 2 bases unmatched. The CDR3 has 14 amino acids. The CDR3 sequence: CASSDRDRGYEQYF. Here the CDR3 DNA reads TGTGCCAGCAGTGACCGGGACAGGGGCTACGAGCAGTACTTC.

The J gene is TRBJ2-7, the V gene TRBV18, with a weak D call TRBD1 (6 bases). Trimming stripped 3 bases from V and 0 bases from J, with 18 bases between. CDR3 size: 17 residues. The germline gives CDR1 KGHSH, CDR2 LQKENI. The CDR3 coding sequence is TGTGCCAGCTCACCCCTCCCCATGACAGGCCTCTCCTACGAGCAGTACTTC. Translation gives CASSPLPMTGLSYEQYF.

This rearrangement joins TRBV28 to TRBJ2-7; TRBD1 might be the D (6 bases). Germline V gene data show CDR1 as MDHEN and CDR2 as SYDVKM. The CDR3 has 14 amino acids. Trimming stripped 9 bases from V and 6 bases from J, with 21 bases between. CDR3 amino acids: CASSTGQETSEQYF. The CDR3 DNA is TGTGCCAGTAGTACAGGGCAAGAAACTAGCGAGCAGTACTTC. The full variable domain, with the rest looked up from reference TRBV28 and TRBJ2-7, is DVKVTQSSRYLVKRTGEKVFLECVQDMDHENMFWYRQDPGLGLRLIYFSYDVKMKEKGDIPEGYSVSREKKERFSLILESASTNQTSMYLCASSTGQETSEQYFGPGTRLTVT.

CDR3 coding DNA: TGCGCCAGCAGCCCGGGGGACCCATACGAGCGTGGGGAGCAGTTCTTC. It codes for CASSPGDPYERGEQFF. The rearrangement uses TRBV4-1 and TRBJ2-1, with TRBD2 as a possible D gene (6 bases). This CDR3 has 16 residues. V shed 4 bases and J shed 10 bases, with 23 bases lying between them. Germline CDR1 and CDR2: MGHRA and YSYEKL.

This clone was seen a handful of times. Distinct nucleotide sequences in the sample also encode this CDR3. This chain uses TRBV27 with TRBJ2-1; D gene uncertain. CDR3 length equals 11 residues. CDR1 MNHEY and CDR2 SMNVEV come from the germline V gene (reference sequence). Trimming left V 4 bases short and J 7 bases short, with 5 bases between. This CDR3 is CASSSNNEQFF. CDR3 nucleotide sequence: TGTGCCAGCAGTTCCAATAATGAGCAGTTCTTC.

The chain uses TRBV30 and TRBJ1-5; possibly TRBD1 for D (5 bases). Trimming removed 3 bases at V and 0 bases at J, with 18 bases between. The CDR3 is made up of 17 amino acids. Germline V gives CDR1 GTSNPN, CDR2 SVGIG (reference sequence). CDR3 nucleotide sequence: TGTGCCTGGAGATTTGACCTCCGGGGGAGTAGCAATCAGCCCCAGCATTTT. Translated: CAWRFDLRGSSNQPQHF. Filled out from reference TRBV30 and TRBJ1-5, the complete variable domain reads SQTIHQWPATLVQPVGSPLSLECTVEGTSNPNLYWYRQAAGRGLQLLFYSVGIGQISSEVPQNLSASRPQDRQFILSSKKLLLSDSGFYLCAWRFDLRGSSNQPQHFGDGTRLSIL.

To note about this clone: Other DNA sequences of this sample code for an identical CDR3. The chain couples TRBV7-2 to TRBJ2-7; D is ambiguous. This CDR3 comprises 12 residues. The germline V gene has CDR1 SGHTA and CDR2 FQGNSA. The V end was cut by 5 bases, the J end by 3 bases, with 8 bases between. The CDR3 region has the DNA TGTGCCAGCAGCCCTTCGAGCTACGAGCAGTACTTC. It codes for CASSPSSYEQYF.

The CDR3 DNA follows: TGTGCCAGCAGGGGCCTGCTGAACACTGAAGCTTTCTTT. Protein: CASRGLLNTEAFF. This chain links TRBV6-5 with TRBJ1-1; no firm D call. This CDR3 is 13 amino acids long. Germline lookup yields CDR1 MNHEY and CDR2 SVGAGI. The ends were cut back, 6 bases at V and 0 bases at J, with 8 bases in the middle.

This chain connects TRBV14 to TRBJ2-7; 9 bases are a match to TRBD1. Unmatched junction bases numbered 5, after V lost 2 bases and J lost 6 bases. This CDR3 spans 14 amino acids. CDR1 is SGHDN, CDR2 FVKESK, per germline. In DNA form, the CDR3 reads TGTGCCAGCAGCCAATGGACAGGGGAAATCGAGCAGTACTTC. Protein product: CASSQWTGEIEQYF.

The chain carries TRBV2 and TRBJ1-4, with 8 bases identical to TRBD1. From germline, CDR1 is SNHLY and CDR2 FYNNEI. The trim removed 8 bases at V and 7 bases at J, leaving 9 bases unmatched. This CDR3 is 14 amino acids long. The CDR3 spells CASSPGGACEKLFF. Here the CDR3 DNA reads TGTGCCAGCTCCCCAGGGGGCGCATGTGAAAAACTGTTTTTT.

The chain uses TRBV14 and TRBJ1-4, with 9 bases matching TRBD1. The germline V gene encodes CDR1 SGHDN and CDR2 FVKESK. V lost 2 bases to trimming and J lost 5 bases; unmatched junction nucleotides: 3. The CDR3 runs 15 residues. CDR3 protein: CASSQPGQGNEKLFF. The CDR3 region has the DNA TGTGCCAGCAGCCAACCGGGACAGGGCAATGAAAAACTGTTTTTT. The whole variable domain, filled in from reference TRBV14 and TRBJ1-4, reads EAGVTQFPSHSVIEKGQTVTLRCDPISGHDNLYWYRRVMGKEIKFLLHFVKESKQDESGMPNNRFLAERTGGTYSTLKVQPAELEDSGVYFCASSQPGQGNEKLFFGSGTQLSVL.

The chain combines TRBV4-1 with TRBJ2-2; 11 positions match TRBD2. CDR3 length: 17 residues. Germline V gene lookup returns CDR1 MGHRA and CDR2 YSYEKL. Losses at the gene ends were 0 bases for V and 3 bases for J; bases not matched to a gene: 3. In DNA form, the CDR3 reads TGCGCCAGCAGCCAAGAACTAGCGGGAGAGCACACCGGGGAGCTGTTTTTT. It encodes CASSQELAGEHTGELFF.

The CDR3 coding sequence is TGTGCCAGCAGCGACAACGACTACAATGAGCAGTTCTTC. Amino acids: CASSDNDYNEQFF. The chain recombines TRBV2 with TRBJ2-1; D is unclear. Germline V lookup: CDR1 SNHLY, CDR2 FYNNEI. This CDR3 spans 13 amino acids. Trimming stripped 6 bases from V and 3 bases from J, with 9 bases between. Full variable domain (outside the CDR3, taken from reference TRBV2 and TRBJ2-1): EPEVTQTPSHQVTQMGQEVILRCVPISNHLYFYWYRQILGQKVEFLVSFYNNEISEKSEIFDDQFSVERPDGSNFTLKIRSTKLEDSAMYFCASSDNDYNEQFFGPGTRLTVL.

This chain connects TRBV15 to TRBJ2-1, with 12 bases lining up with TRBD2. Germline CDR1 reads LNHNV; CDR2 reads YYDKDF (reference sequence). V lost 2 bases and J lost 4; bases outside the gene matches: 3. CDR3 length: 16 amino acids. The CDR3 DNA is TGTGCCACCAGCAGAACGACTAGCGGGAGTTACAATGAGCAGTTCTTC. As protein: CATSRTTSGSYNEQFF.